This T cell receptor (beta chain) was sequenced for a study of regulatory T cells in long-lasting Graves disease. About the study: Under 3 months of antithyroid drugs had been taken by newly diagnosed Graves' patients.

Documented time point: newly diagnosed GD, antithyroid drugs for less than 3 months. PBMCs provided the RNA from which the TCR library was made. The CDR3 contains 13 residues. Germline CDR1 and CDR2: LNHDA and SQIVND (reference sequence). V dropped 8 bases and J dropped 6 bases, with 14 bases sitting between them. Combining iRepertoire HTBI primers with Arm-PCR of CDR3 regions, the authors built TCR beta libraries. Each CDR3 protein gets one entry after TCRdb re-called the multiplex PCR reads with MiXCR. The sample gives 350,000 to 450,000 distinct CDR3 sequences, about 16% of which show up once; over 15% is in the top ten. These records were also assigned to another study, of T cells in Graves' hyperthyroidism and ophthalmopathy.

The starting material was peripheral blood mononuclear cells (PBMCs), obtained at new diagnosis, from a patient treated with antithyroid drugs. This TCR derives from a woman aged 25-40 years with Graves disease. V usage is TRBV19 and J usage is TRBJ1-5, with a weak D call TRBD1 (6 bases). The CDR3 nucleotides are TGTGCCAGTGAAGGAGGGGGTGGTCAGCCCCAGCATTTT. It is translated as CASEGGGGQPQHF. Drawing the rest from reference TRBV19 and TRBJ1-5, the complete variable domain is DGGITQSPKYLFRKEGQNVTLSCEQNLNHDAMYWYRQDPGQGLRLIYYSQIVNDFQKGDIAEGYSVSREKKESFPLTVTSAQKNPTAFYLCASEGGGGQPQHFGDGTRLSIL.